These T cell receptor beta chains were read from a single sample in a study of blood T cell repertoires in COVID-19. Repertoires were generated with immunoSEQ multiplex PCR, while TCRdb's copy carries only in-frame clones and drops some. Of fewer than 250,000 clones in the sample, 80% to 90% were seen once. Sequenced material: PBMCs or T cells enriched from blood (not recorded which). The receptors were gathered from a woman in her 40s with acute COVID-19. Both conserved end residues are part of each CDR3. The D gene is left open where the match is weak. A clone size is listed for some rows: how often the clone was seen (once, few, many), or a class if it is expanded.

TRBV6-5	-	-	TRBJ2-5	CASRRQDELTQYF	TGTGCCAGCAGACGACAGGATGAATTGACCCAGTACTTC
TRBV7-3	TRBD1	-	TRBJ2-1	CASSQGASYNEQFF	TGTGCCAGCAGCCAGGGGGCCTCCTACAATGAGCAGTTCTTC
TRBV12-3/TRBV12-4	-	-	TRBJ2-5	CASSFNRQETQYF	TGTGCCAGCAGTTTTAACAGGCAAGAGACCCAGTACTTC
TRBV10-3	TRBD2	once	TRBJ2-1	CAISAGTSGRSSYNEQFF	TGTGCCATCAGTGCCGGGACTAGCGGGAGAAGCTCCTACAATGAGCAGTTCTTC
TRBV11-2	TRBD2	-	TRBJ2-1	CASSSPREGWNEQFF	TGTGCCAGCAGCTCCCCACGGGAGGGTTGGAATGAGCAGTTCTTC
TRBV28	-	-	TRBJ1-5	CASRSGQGNQPQHF	TGTGCCAGCAGATCAGGGCAGGGCAATCAGCCCCAGCATTTT
TRBV27	-	-	TRBJ1-1	CASSPGRWTEAFF	TGTGCCAGCAGTCCCGGGAGGTGGACTGAAGCTTTCTTT
TRBV10-3	-	-	TRBJ1-5	CAHATDSNQPQHF	TGTGCACACGCCACCGATAGCAATCAGCCCCAGCATTTT
TRBV19	-	-	TRBJ2-1	CASRMRLVGEQFF	TGTGCCAGTAGAATGAGACTAGTTGGTGAGCAGTTCTTC
TRBV6-2/TRBV6-3	-	-	TRBJ2-1	CASSYARGGYNEQFF	TGTGCCAGCAGTTATGCTAGAGGAGGGTACAATGAGCAGTTCTTC
TRBV12-5	-	-	TRBJ2-4	CASGLTGSNIQYF	TGTGCTAGTGGTTTGACAGGTTCAAACATTCAGTACTTC
TRBV27	-	-	TRBJ1-5	CASSPHPPGRDGNQPQHF	TGTGCCAGCAGTCCGCACCCGCCAGGGAGGGACGGCAATCAGCCCCAGCATTTT
TRBV7-9	TRBD1	-	TRBJ1-5	CASSSEGQGKQPQHF	TGTGCCAGCAGCTCAGAGGGACAGGGGAAACAGCCCCAGCATTTT
TRBV12-3/TRBV12-4	-	-	TRBJ1-2	CASSLVADYGYTF	TGTGCCAGCAGTTTAGTAGCGGACTATGGCTACACCTTC
TRBV28	-	-	TRBJ1-2	CASSFQGPGYTF	TGTGCCAGCAGTTTCCAGGGGCCTGGCTACACCTTC
TRBV6-5	-	-	TRBJ1-6	CASRGGGFNSPLHF	TGTGCCAGCAGGGGAGGGGGATTTAATTCACCCCTCCACTTT
TRBV29-1	TRBD1	-	TRBJ2-7	CSVLDRGEIEQYF	TGCAGCGTACTGGACAGGGGGGAGATAGAGCAGTACTTC
TRBV4-1	TRBD1	few	TRBJ1-2	CASSLPGQGIYTF	TGCGCCAGCAGCCTCCCGGGACAGGGGATATACACCTTC
TRBV7-6	TRBD1	-	TRBJ1-1	CASSSANRGLDEAFF	TGTGCCAGCAGCTCAGCAAACAGGGGGCTGGATGAAGCTTTCTTT
TRBV7-3	-	-	TRBJ2-5	CASSLTASQETQYF	TGTGCCAGCAGCTTAACCGCGAGCCAAGAGACCCAGTACTTC
TRBV7-3	TRBD2	-	TRBJ2-1	CASSPGGTSGRNEQFF	TGTGCCAGCAGCCCGGGGGGGACTAGCGGGAGAAATGAGCAGTTCTTC
TRBV11-2	-	-	TRBJ1-1	CASSLSTGVNTEAFF	TGTGCCAGCAGCTTAAGTACTGGTGTTAACACTGAAGCTTTCTTT
TRBV7-8	-	-	TRBJ1-3	CASSLSVSFISGNTIYF	TGTGCCAGCAGCTTAAGCGTCTCCTTTATCTCTGGAAACACCATATATTTT
TRBV28	-	-	TRBJ2-7	CASSLPRGHEQYF	TGTGCCAGCAGTTTGCCCAGGGGCCACGAGCAGTACTTC
TRBV21-1	-	-	TRBJ1-2	CASSYKGGKGSGGGYTF	TGTGCCAGCAGCTACAAAGGTGGAAAGGGCAGTGGGGGGGGCTACACCTTC
TRBV27	-	-	TRBJ2-1	CASSLLASLFSYNEQFF	TGTGCCAGCAGTTTATTGGCTAGCCTCTTTTCCTACAATGAGCAGTTCTTC
TRBV6-5	-	once	TRBJ2-5	CASSILGSQETQYF	TGTGCCAGCTCAATCCTGGGCAGCCAAGAGACCCAGTACTTC
TRBV5-1	-	-	TRBJ2-1	CASSLATQPSSYNEQFF	TGCGCCAGCAGCTTGGCAACCCAACCGAGCTCCTACAATGAGCAGTTCTTC
TRBV7-3	-	-	TRBJ2-3	CASSFRGFTDTQYF	TGTGCCAGCAGCTTTCGCGGTTTCACAGATACGCAGTATTTT
TRBV4-1	TRBD2	-	TRBJ2-7	CASSQGVSGRARPYEQYF	TGCGCCAGCAGCCAAGGAGTTAGCGGGAGAGCGCGACCCTACGAGCAGTACTTC
TRBV20-1	-	once	TRBJ2-5	CSAKGPGAQYF	TGCAGTGCCAAGGGTCCGGGGGCCCAGTACTTC
TRBV5-1	TRBD1	few	TRBJ1-3	CASSSGTGWGNTIYF	TGCGCCAGCAGCTCCGGGACAGGTTGGGGAAACACCATATATTTT
TRBV27	TRBD2	-	TRBJ2-7	CASSLASGSLNEQYF	TGTGCCAGCAGTTTAGCTAGCGGGAGCTTAAACGAGCAGTACTTC
TRBV28	-	few	TRBJ1-1	CASTLWEGDREAFF	TGTGCCAGCACCCTGTGGGAGGGCGACCGTGAAGCTTTCTTT
TRBV6-5	-	once	TRBJ1-1	CASTTGGIANTEAFF	TGTGCCAGCACCACGGGAGGTATCGCGAACACTGAAGCTTTCTTT
TRBV6-5	-	-	TRBJ1-1	CASSYSIGGGSTEAFF	TGTGCCAGCAGTTACTCGATCGGCGGGGGGAGCACTGAAGCTTTCTTT
TRBV28	-	-	TRBJ1-6	CASSSLRHSPLHF	TGTGCCAGCAGTTCCCTACGCCATTCACCCCTCCACTTT